A selection of T cell receptor beta chains follows, all from one sample in a study of CD8+ T cells in alopecia areata. Sequencing was performed with immunoSEQ multiplex PCR; in TCRdb, only in-frame clones are kept and a portion is missing. The table has 200,000 to 250,000 clones, around 65% seen once. The input for sequencing was CD4+ T cells sorted from blood, taken at week 4, from a patient treated with tofacitinib. These receptors came from a human donor with alopecia areata. Each CDR3 is given with its conserved first and last residue. A D gene is named only where the DNA matches it firmly. Clone size is given for some rows only: seen once, a few or many times, or a class if the clone is expanded.

CDR3 DNA	CDR3 protein	D gene	clone size	V gene	J gene
TGTGCCAGCAGGCAAGAGACCCAGTACTTC	CASRQETQYF	NA	NA	TRBV2	TRBJ2-5
TGTGCCAGCAGCCGCAACATGAGGGAGGGAGAGCAGTTCTTC	CASSRNMREGEQFF	TRBD2	NA	TRBV7-2	TRBJ2-1
TGCGCCAGCAGCCAAGGAGCGTTATCCAAACGGGATACGCAGTATTTT	CASSQGALSKRDTQYF	NA	NA	TRBV4-1	TRBJ2-3
TGCGCCAGCAGTTTAGCGGGGGGCCTAAACATTCAGTACTTC	CASSLAGGLNIQYF	TRBD2	many	TRBV10-2	TRBJ2-4
TGTGCCAGCAGCCAAGATCCTACTTCACAGGGAACCGGGGAGCTGTTTTTT	CASSQDPTSQGTGELFF	NA	once	TRBV4-2	TRBJ2-2
TGTGCCAGCAGCTTGGAAGGCAGGTACTATGGCTACACCTTC	CASSLEGRYYGYTF	NA	NA	TRBV5-6	TRBJ1-2
TGTGCCAGCAGCGTGAGGGTTACGGCCGCCTACGAGCAGTACTTC	CASSVRVTAAYEQYF	NA	few	TRBV27	TRBJ2-7
TGCAGCGTTGAGCCGACAGGGTGGAACACTGAAGCTTTCTTT	CSVEPTGWNTEAFF	TRBD1	NA	TRBV29-1	TRBJ1-1
TGTGCCAGCAGCTTGCTGAACTCCTACAATGAGCAGTTCTTC	CASSLLNSYNEQFF	NA	NA	TRBV28	TRBJ2-1
TGTGCCTGGAGTGAGGCCCACAGGGCCACCGGGGAGCTGTTTTTT	CAWSEAHRATGELFF	NA	NA	TRBV30	TRBJ2-2
TGTGCCAGCAGCCCTTACCGCACAGATACGCAGTATTTT	CASSPYRTDTQYF	NA	few	TRBV25-1	TRBJ2-3
TGTGCCAGCAGCAACCTGGACGCATCGTATGGCTACACCTTC	CASSNLDASYGYTF	NA	NA	TRBV5-6	TRBJ1-2
TGTGCCTGGAGTCAGATCCGGGCCCCCTATGGCTACACCTTC	CAWSQIRAPYGYTF	NA	NA	TRBV30	TRBJ1-2
TGCGCCAGCGGCCAGCCCCAGCATTTT	CASGQPQHF	NA	NA	TRBV23-1	TRBJ1-5
TGCAGCGTCTTGAAGAGCACAGATACGCAGTATTTT	CSVLKSTDTQYF	NA	NA	TRBV29-1	TRBJ2-3
TGTGCCTGGAGTGTGGGGGGGGCGGGAGCTTTCTTT	CAWSVGGAGAFF	NA	NA	TRBV30	TRBJ1-1
TGCAGCGTTAGGACAGCCGATACGCAGTATTTT	CSVRTADTQYF	NA	NA	TRBV29-1	TRBJ2-3
TGTGCCGGAGGACTGTCGGAGCAGTATTTT	CAGGLSEQYF	NA	NA	TRBV30	TRBJ2-3
TGTGCCAGCAGCGTAGACTACAGGGGGCAAGCTTTCTTT	CASSVDYRGQAFF	TRBD1	NA	TRBV9	TRBJ1-1
TGCGCCAGCAGCTTTACAGGGGAAAGCACCGGGGAGCTGTTTTTT	CASSFTGESTGELFF	TRBD1	NA	TRBV5-1	TRBJ2-2
TGTGCCAGCAGTTACGCTCGGGGTGGCACAGATACGCAGTATTTT	CASSYARGGTDTQYF	NA	NA	TRBV6-6	TRBJ2-3
TGCAGCGTCCGTGGGGTCGGCGAGCAGTACTTC	CSVRGVGEQYF	NA	NA	TRBV29-1	TRBJ2-7
TGCAGCGTTGAAGTACAGCGGAACTACGAGCAGTACTTC	CSVEVQRNYEQYF	NA	NA	TRBV29-1	TRBJ2-7
TGTGCCAGCTCATCAAATACAGGGTATCAGCCCCAGCATTTT	CASSSNTGYQPQHF	NA	few	TRBV18	TRBJ1-5
TGTGCCACCAGCAGAGATCGACTAGCCGCGGAGACCCAGTACTTC	CATSRDRLAAETQYF	TRBD2	NA	TRBV15	TRBJ2-5
TGTGCCAGCAGCTTCAGCGGGATGAACACTGAAGCTTTCTTT	CASSFSGMNTEAFF	NA	few	TRBV7-2	TRBJ1-1
TGTGCCTGGAGTAGGAGTGCCGGTCAGCCCCAGCATTTT	CAWSRSAGQPQHF	NA	NA	TRBV30	TRBJ1-5